The 14 T cell receptor beta chains reported below all come from one sample, sequenced in a study of blood T cell repertoires in COVID-19 (TCRdb year 2020). To prepare the library, the immunoSEQ multiplex PCR assay was applied. The table was pulled from immuneACCESS by TCRdb, which kept in-frame rearrangements only. Such tables lose some clones; where checked, under half of the loss comes from unresolved V genes, and the rest has no known cause. For this sample the table gives 130,000 or so clones, of which 84% were detected only once. 9% to 15% of the sample is held by the ten biggest clonotypes. Sequenced material: peripheral blood. The receptors shown here come from a woman aged 60-75 years with acute or convalescent COVID-19.

The chain has TRBV7-9 and TRBJ1-4; 8 nucleotides agree with TRBD1. From germline, CDR1 is SEHNR and CDR2 FQNEAQ (reference sequence). This CDR3 contains 14 residues. V shed 5 bases and J 8 bases; nucleotides not matched to a gene: 7. The CDR3 here is CASSPGGWEEKLFF. CDR3 DNA sequence: TGTGCCAGCAGCCCAGGGGGCTGGGAGGAAAAACTGTTTTTT.

The chain is built from TRBV18 and TRBJ1-2; a possible D gene is TRBD1 (6 bases). V was cut by 0 bases and J by 6 bases, with 11 bases left in between. This CDR3 comprises 14 residues. In germline, CDR1 is KGHSH, CDR2 LQKENI. CDR3 loop: CASSPPAGVDGYTF. In DNA form, the CDR3 reads TGTGCCAGCTCACCACCAGCAGGGGTGGATGGCTACACCTTC. Filled out from reference TRBV18 and TRBJ1-2, the complete variable domain reads NAGVMQNPRHLVRRRGQEARLRCSPMKGHSHVYWYRQLPEEGLKFMVYLQKENIIDESGMPKERFSAEFPKEGPSILRIQQVVRGDSAAYFCASSPPAGVDGYTFGSGTRLTVV.

As concerns this clone: At the DNA level, this CDR3 is encoded by other sequences in the same sample as well. The rearrangement uses TRBV6-1 and TRBJ1-3; D uncertain. The CDR3 has 15 amino acids. V was pared by 3 bases and J by 0 bases, with 9 bases between. Germline V CDR1 and CDR2: MNHNS, SASEGT. The chain's CDR3 is CASSEAGYSGNTIYF. The CDR3 coding sequence is TGTGCCAGCAGTGAGGCAGGATACTCTGGAAACACCATATATTTT.

In its sample, this clone was seen once. The J gene is TRBJ1-2, the V gene TRBV6-5; no reliable D call. The CDR3 runs 12 residues. The V and J ends lost 7 bases and 8 bases respectively, with 14 bases between them. Germline V lookup: CDR1 MNHEY, CDR2 SVGAGI. CDR3 amino acids: CASTRINQGYTF. The CDR3 nucleotides read TGTGCCAGCACCCGAATTAACCAGGGCTACACCTTC.

The chain combines TRBV25-1 with TRBJ1-2; D unclear. CDR3 length: 12 amino acids. The germline gives CDR1 MGHDK, CDR2 SYGVNS. V was cut by 7 bases and J by 8 bases, with 14 bases left in between. The DNA of the CDR3 is TGTGCCAGCAATACGGCAGGCTGGGGCTACACCTTC. It is translated as CASNTAGWGYTF.

The chain recombines TRBV5-6 with TRBJ2-5, with D possibly matching TRBD1 (6 bases). The CDR3 runs 14 residues. V dropped 4 bases and J dropped 5 bases, with 15 bases sitting between them. Germline V gene data show CDR1 as SGHDT and CDR2 as YYEEEE. The CDR3 reads CASSTPTGDETQYF. In DNA form, the CDR3 reads TGTGCCAGCAGCACCCCGACAGGCGACGAGACCCAGTACTTC.

The chain links TRBV5-1 to TRBJ2-6; maybe TRBD1 (6 bases). The CDR3 has 15 amino acids. V lost 4 bases to trimming and J lost 8 bases, with 16 bases between them. Germline CDR1 and CDR2: SGHRS and YFSETQ. The CDR3 is CASSRSDSHSNVLTF. As DNA, the CDR3 is TGCGCCAGCAGCCGCTCGGACAGTCATTCCAACGTCCTGACTTTC. The variable domain in full, completed from reference TRBV5-1 and TRBJ2-6, reads KAGVTQTPRYLIKTRGQQVTLSCSPISGHRSVSWYQQTPGQGLQFLFEYFSETQRNKGNFPGRFSGRQFSNSRSEMNVSTLELGDSALYLCASSRSDSHSNVLTFGAGSRLTVL.

The rearrangement links TRBV12-3 or TRBV12-4 to TRBJ1-6; D might be TRBD1 (5 bases). The CDR3 contains 13 residues. V was pared by 7 bases and J by 6 bases, with 10 bases between. This CDR3 is CASTDSVNSPLHF. In nucleotides, the CDR3 is TGTGCCAGCACCGACAGCGTTAATTCACCCCTCCACTTT.

J is TRBJ2-1 and V is TRBV24-1; 10 bases agree with TRBD2. Germline assignment: CDR1 KGHDR and CDR2 SFDVKD. The CDR3 is 15 amino acids. The V segment lost 3 bases and the J segment 7 bases; nucleotides outside the gene matches: 5. The CDR3 region is CATSDQRGGWNEQFF. Written as DNA, the CDR3 is TGTGCCACCAGTGATCAGCGGGGGGGCTGGAATGAGCAGTTCTTC.

This chain uses TRBV24-1 with TRBJ2-5; 9 bases line up with TRBD2. V lost 4 bases to trimming and J lost 5 bases; unmatched junction nucleotides: 7. This CDR3 is built from 15 residues. Looked up from germline, CDR1 is KGHDR and CDR2 is SFDVKD. CDR3 residues: CATSEERGAGETQYF. The CDR3 DNA sequence: TGTGCCACCAGTGAAGAGCGGGGGGCCGGGGAGACCCAGTACTTC.

The rearrangement uses TRBV5-1 and TRBJ2-7, with TRBD1 identical over 9 bases. The CDR3 is 15 residues long. Looked up from germline, CDR1 is SGHRS and CDR2 is YFSETQ. The junction had 7 bases not matched to a gene; V was cut back by 2 bases and J by 4 bases. CDR3 coding DNA: TGCGCCAGCAGCTTTGGAGGGACAGGGAATTACGAGCAGTACGTC. Translated, it gives CASSFGGTGNYEQYV.

This chain uses TRBV28 with TRBJ2-7, with 8 positions matching TRBD2. Germline V CDR1 and CDR2: MDHEN, SYDVKM. V trimming: 5 bases; J trimming: 3 bases; junction bases outside the gene matches: 12. CDR3 length: 16 residues. The CDR3 sequence: CASSPPSGGSLYEQYF. The CDR3 bases are TGTGCCAGCAGTCCCCCGAGCGGGGGTTCTCTCTACGAGCAGTACTTC. Based on the CDR3 plus reference TRBV28 and TRBJ2-7, the full variable domain is DVKVTQSSRYLVKRTGEKVFLECVQDMDHENMFWYRQDPGLGLRLIYFSYDVKMKEKGDIPEGYSVSREKKERFSLILESASTNQTSMYLCASSPPSGGSLYEQYFGPGTRLTVT.

This rearrangement joins TRBV30 to TRBJ1-4; TRBD1 is a possible D gene (6 bases). Trimming left V 2 bases short and J 5 bases short, with 9 bases between. Germline V lookup: CDR1 GTSNPN, CDR2 SVGIG (reference sequence). This CDR3 contains 13 residues. Here the CDR3 DNA reads TGTGCCTGGAGTACAGGGAGAAATGAAAAACTGTTTTTT. Protein product: CAWSTGRNEKLFF. The variable domain in full, with the rest retrieved from reference TRBV30 and TRBJ1-4, is SQTIHQWPATLVQPVGSPLSLECTVEGTSNPNLYWYRQAAGRGLQLLFYSVGIGQISSEVPQNLSASRPQDRQFILSSKKLLLSDSGFYLCAWSTGRNEKLFFGSGTQLSVL.

This chain links TRBV18 with TRBJ1-5; D not resolved. The CDR3 consists of 14 residues. From germline, CDR1 is KGHSH and CDR2 LQKENI. Trimming pared 2 bases from V and 3 bases from J, leaving 8 bases between. CDR3: CASSPGRSNQPQHF. In nucleotides, the CDR3 is TGTGCCAGCTCACCAGGGAGGTCCAATCAGCCCCAGCATTTT.